The T cell receptor (beta chain) described here comes from a study of blood T cell repertoires in COVID-19. At the level of the study: Specimens from acute and convalescent COVID-19 originated in the United States, Italy and Spain.

TCRdb's table, derived via immunoSEQ multiplex PCR, lists solely in-frame clones and lacks some. Here the sample spans over 300,000 clones, 85% to 90% being singletons. CDR3 length: 16 residues. Unmatched junction bases numbered 6, after V lost 0 bases and J lost 4 bases. The germline gives CDR1 SGHRS, CDR2 YFSETQ. Sequenced: PBMCs or T cells enriched from blood (not recorded which). The chain has TRBV5-1 and TRBJ2-2, with TRBD2 matching over 7 bases. The receptor's source is a young woman who had recovered from COVID-19. DNA for the CDR3: TGCGCCAGCAGCTTGGATGGCGGGAGTGGCACCGGGGAGCTGTTTTTT. Translating it yields CASSLDGGSGTGELFF.